Detailed here is one T cell receptor beta chain. Authors of the study amplified TCR beta CDR3 regions from RNA transcripts. A set of HTBI primers served as the primers for a first-round RT-PCR of the TCR CDR3. A single record per CDR3 protein comes from TCRdb applying MiXCR to the multiplex PCR reads. The sample consists of some 560,000 distinct CDR3 sequences, less than 20% of them appearing once. The entry originates in a study of T cells in Graves' hyperthyroidism and ophthalmopathy. Study at large: Peripheral blood specimens were obtained at initial diagnosis, prior to any treatment.

Hyperthyroidism of Graves' type that showed no ophthalmopathy progression within 18 months was stable. Fresh peripheral blood, 9.5 to 10 ml of it, supplied the PBMCs. The V gene end was trimmed by 6 bases and the J gene end by 1 base; junction bases not matched to a gene: 9. CDR3 length equals 16 residues. CDR1 is MNHNS and CDR2 is SASEGT in the germline V gene. The specimen was blood. The sequence derives from a woman in her 30s with Graves' hyperthyroidism. The chain uses TRBV6-1 and TRBJ2-7; TRBD1 matches 10 bases. CDR3 sequence: CASSADRGLGSYEQYF. For the CDR3, the DNA is TGTGCCAGCAGCGCCGACAGGGGGCTCGGATCCTACGAGCAGTACTTC.